The T cell receptor beta chain under discussion was sequenced for a study of Graves' ophthalmopathy and Graves' hyperthyroidism. Whole-study findings and limits: Separation of ophthalmopathy from stable hyperthyroidism was achieved by a 13-signature model, at roughly 88% sensitivity and roughly 81% specificity.

Physicians reached a diagnosis by relying on clinical symptoms, serum thyroxine, TRAb, thyroid ultrasound and orbital computed tomography. At least ten counts were recorded for this clonotype. Its cognate antigen is unknown. Using RNA transcripts, the TCR beta CDR3 regions were amplified. HTBI primers were used in a first-round RT-PCR, which preceded a second-round multiplex PCR. TCRdb itself ran the multiplex PCR reads through MiXCR, one entry per CDR3 protein. The sample has 360,000 or so distinct CDR3 sequences; around 16% are singletons. The CDR3 length is 16 residues. After removal of 2 bases from V and 1 base from J, the junction contained 3 bases not matched to a gene. Per the germline V gene, CDR1 is MNHEY and CDR2 is SVGEGT.

The origin of this receptor is a woman aged 18 to 35 with Graves' ophthalmopathy. Sequenced sample: peripheral blood. The chain links TRBV6-2 or TRBV6-3 to TRBJ2-4, with 9 bases lining up with TRBD1. CDR3 nucleotide sequence: TGTGCCAGCAGTTACGGGACAGGGAGGGCCAAAAACATTCAGTACTTC. Translated: CASSYGTGRAKNIQYF.